This T cell receptor (beta chain) is drawn from a study of cytomegalovirus exposure and HLA in healthy donors. The V gene's germline CDR1 is SGHTA and CDR2 FQGTGA. V lost 5 bases and J 5 bases, leaving 15 bases between the germline ends. The length of the CDR3 is 14 residues. Amplification used 60 Vbeta primers and 13 Jbeta primers. Profiling relied on immunoSEQ multiplex PCR, and the TCRdb table lists in-frame clones only, not all of them. Of more than 200,000 clones listed, approximately 80% are singletons. This receptor was taken from a girl between 10 and 17 years old in good health and CMV-seronegative. The specimen sequenced was PBMCs. The genes are TRBV7-3 and TRBJ2-5; weak D call: TRBD2 (5 bases). DNA of the CDR3: TGTGCCAGCAGCCCAGACCCGGGATGGGAGACCCAGTACTTC. Its translation: CASSPDPGWETQYF.